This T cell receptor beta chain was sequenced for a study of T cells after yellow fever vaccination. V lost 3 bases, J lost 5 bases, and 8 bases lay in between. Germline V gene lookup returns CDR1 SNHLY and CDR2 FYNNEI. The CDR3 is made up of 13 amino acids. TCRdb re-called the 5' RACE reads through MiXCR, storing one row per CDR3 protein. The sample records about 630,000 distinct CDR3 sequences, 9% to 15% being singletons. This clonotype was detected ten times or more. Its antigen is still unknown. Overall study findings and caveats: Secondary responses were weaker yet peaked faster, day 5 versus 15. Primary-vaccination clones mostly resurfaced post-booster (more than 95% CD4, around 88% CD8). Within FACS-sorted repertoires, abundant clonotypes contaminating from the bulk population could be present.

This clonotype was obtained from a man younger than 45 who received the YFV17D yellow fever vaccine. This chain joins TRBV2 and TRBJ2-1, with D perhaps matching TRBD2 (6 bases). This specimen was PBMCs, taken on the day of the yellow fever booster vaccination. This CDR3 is CASSEERDNEQFF. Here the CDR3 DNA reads TGTGCCAGCAGTGAGGAGCGGGACAATGAGCAGTTCTTC.